This TCR beta chain stems from a study of T-cell reconstitution after alpha-beta-depleted transplantation in children. This clonotype occurred many times. The V end was cut by 0 bases, the J end by 2 bases, with 17 bases between. Germline assignment: CDR1 SGHVS and CDR2 FQNEAQ. There are 18 residues in the CDR3. A library of TCRbeta sequences, prepared with unique molecular identifiers, was generated. TCRdb independently ran MiXCR on the PCR reads; one entry per CDR3 protein. Among hundreds of thousands of distinct CDR3 sequences, 16% were seen once, and the ten largest hold about 1.1%. V gene TRBV7-8 combines with J gene TRBJ2-1, with D possibly TRBD1 on 5 matching bases. The TCR originated in a human donor who donated a stem cell graft to a child with acute myeloid leukemia. The sample in question was PBMCs from the stem cell graft donor, obtained from the stem cell graft. CDR3 sequence (DNA): TGTGCCAGCAGCTTAGCGCTGGGGCCCCCCAGCCCCTACAATGAGCAGTTCTTC. Protein product: CASSLALGPPSPYNEQFF.